Listed below are T cell receptor beta chains from one sample, sequenced in a study of cytomegalovirus exposure and HLA in healthy donors. The method was immunoSEQ multiplex PCR; TCRdb's version includes in-frame clones alone and lacks a portion of them. The repertoire consists of more than 120,000 clones, with around 87% occurring once and the leading ten covering less than 9%. Sequenced sample: PBMCs. These receptors were collected from a man between 18 and 35 years old in good health and CMV-seropositive. The CDR3 runs from the conserved cysteine through the conserved F or W. D genes are given only for firm matches. Part of the rows lack a size; the others show once, few, many or a class for expanded clones.

>.|.|TRBJ2-1|TRBV11-3
TGTGCCAGCCGCTCCGGGACAAACAATGAGCAGTTCTTC
CASRSGTNNEQFF
>once|.|TRBJ1-4|TRBV6-5
TGTGCCAGCAGTTACTCACAGGAAAATGAAAAACTGTTTTTT
CASSYSQENEKLFF
>.|.|TRBJ2-4|TRBV6-1
TGTGCCAGCAGTGAGCCGGGGTGGATAAAAAACATTCAGTACTTC
CASSEPGWIKNIQYF
>.|TRBD2|TRBJ2-5|TRBV5-6
TGTGCCAGCAGCTTGGAAAGGGAGGGGGAGACCCAGTACTTC
CASSLEREGETQYF
>.|.|TRBJ1-3|TRBV6-1
TGTGCCAGCAGCGAAGGGGAGGTCCCTGGAAACACCATATATTTT
CASSEGEVPGNTIYF
>once|TRBD1|TRBJ2-1|TRBV9
TGTGCCAGCAGCCTCCGGGACAGGGTGTTCGATGAGCAGTTCTTC
CASSLRDRVFDEQFF
>.|TRBD2|TRBJ2-7|TRBV5-1
TGCGCCAGCAGCTTATCTGGGAGGGGGCAGTACTTC
CASSLSGRGQYF
>.|TRBD1|TRBJ2-2|TRBV5-1
TGCGCCAGCAGCTTGGTTCGTTTTGCCGCGGGACAGGGGACCGGGGAGCTGTTTTTT
CASSLVRFAAGQGTGELFF
>.|.|TRBJ2-1|TRBV7-9
TGTGCCACTGGGGGGAACCACAATGAGCAGTTCTTC
CATGGNHNEQFF
>once|.|TRBJ1-1|TRBV7-8
TGTGCCAGCAGCTCCAAGACAGCGAACACTGAAGCTTTCTTT
CASSSKTANTEAFF
>.|.|TRBJ2-5|TRBV5-6
TGTGCCAGCAGCTCTGTCGGACAAATTCAAGAGACCCAGTACTTC
CASSSVGQIQETQYF
>.|TRBD1|TRBJ2-4|TRBV7-9
TGTGCCAGCAGCTTAGAGGGGGCGTACAGCATTCAGTACTTC
CASSLEGAYSIQYF
>.|.|TRBJ2-7|TRBV10-1
TGCGCCAGCAGCGGACAGTCCCTGGGCTCCTACGAGCAGTACTTC
CASSGQSLGSYEQYF
>once|.|TRBJ1-2|TRBV5-4
TGTGCCAGCAGCTTGGGACAGATAGCTAACTATGGCTACACCTTC
CASSLGQIANYGYTF
>.|TRBD1|TRBJ1-1|TRBV10-3
TGTGCCATCAGTGATGGGACAGGGGGTGTTGCCACTGAAGCTTTCTTT
CAISDGTGGVATEAFF
>.|TRBD1|TRBJ1-1|TRBV11-2
TGTGCCAGCAGTCGAATGCCAGGGGGCTGGAACACTGAAGCTTTCTTT
CASSRMPGGWNTEAFF